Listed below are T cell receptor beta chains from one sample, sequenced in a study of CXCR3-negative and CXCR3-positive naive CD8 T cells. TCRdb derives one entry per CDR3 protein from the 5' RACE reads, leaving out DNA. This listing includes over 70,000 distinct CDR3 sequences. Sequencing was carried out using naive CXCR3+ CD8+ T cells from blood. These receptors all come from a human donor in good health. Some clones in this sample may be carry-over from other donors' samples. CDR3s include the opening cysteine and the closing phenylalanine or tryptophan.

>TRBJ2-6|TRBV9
CASSGRRASGANVLTF
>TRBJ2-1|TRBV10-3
CAISEATYNEQFF
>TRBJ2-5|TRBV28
CASSGGTPSVF
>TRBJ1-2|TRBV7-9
CASSFWGDGSYGYTF
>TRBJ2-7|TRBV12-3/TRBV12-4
CASSLEGSGYEQYF
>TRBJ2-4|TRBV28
CASEDGNIQYF
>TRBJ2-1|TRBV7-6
CASSFGTSGIYNEQFF
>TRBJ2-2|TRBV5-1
CASSLVGGGAVDTGELFF
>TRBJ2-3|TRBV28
CASSPGLATDTQYF
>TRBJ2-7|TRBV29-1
CSARRGTYEQYF
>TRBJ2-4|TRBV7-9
CASSDPGQTAKNIQYF
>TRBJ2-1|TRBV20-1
CSARVWGEAGDEQFF
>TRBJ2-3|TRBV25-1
CASSVASGDWADTQYF
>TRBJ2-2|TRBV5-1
CASSDDLYTGELFF
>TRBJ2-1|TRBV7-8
CASSPRTGESNEQFF
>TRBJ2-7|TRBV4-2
CASSPGLAKDEQYF
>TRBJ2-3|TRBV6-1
CASSDPPTSGGRDTQYF
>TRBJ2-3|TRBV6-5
CASSYIAGASDTQYF
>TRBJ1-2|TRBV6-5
CASSLTGESYGYTF
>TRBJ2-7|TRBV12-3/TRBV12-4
CASGYTSYEQYF
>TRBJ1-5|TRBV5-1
CASSLEPGQLQPQHF
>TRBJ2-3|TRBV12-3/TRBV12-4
CASSERGSTDTQYF
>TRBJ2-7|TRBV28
CASSPRTGGHEQYF
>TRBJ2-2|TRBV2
CASSDLTGELFF
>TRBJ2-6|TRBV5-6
CASSDLTIGRREGANVLTF
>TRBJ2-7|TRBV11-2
CASSLVNYASGGEQYF
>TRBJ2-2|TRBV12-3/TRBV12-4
CASRSGLANTGELFF
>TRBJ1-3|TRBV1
CTSSQDQLRVPGNTIYF
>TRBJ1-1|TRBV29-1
CSVLGDLNTEAFF
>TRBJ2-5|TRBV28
CASSFPPKGERTQYF
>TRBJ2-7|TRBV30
CAWSETGGGGDEQYF
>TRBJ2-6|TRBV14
CASSQVVVGASGANVLTF
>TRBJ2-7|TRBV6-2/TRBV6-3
CATTVGPYEQYF
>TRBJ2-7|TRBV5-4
CAGSSAPGDEQYF
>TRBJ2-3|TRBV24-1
CATSDPDRRNTQYF
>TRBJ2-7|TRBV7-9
CASSPRDGPHEQYF
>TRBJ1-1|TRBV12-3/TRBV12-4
CASSPDGGGSTEAFF
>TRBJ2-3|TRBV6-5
CASSYSIAGADTQYF
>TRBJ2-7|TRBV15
CATSRSWGEEQYF
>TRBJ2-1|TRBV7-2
CASSLGIAVNEQFF
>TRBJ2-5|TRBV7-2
CASSELSPATETQYF
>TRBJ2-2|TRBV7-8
CASTGASGELFF
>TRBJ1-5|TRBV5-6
CASSLGGQQPQHF
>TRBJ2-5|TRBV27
CASSSHPGGLQETQYF
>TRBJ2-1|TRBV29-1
CSVEADSSSYNEQFF
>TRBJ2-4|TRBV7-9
CASSSNLASLIQYF
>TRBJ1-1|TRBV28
CASRYHRVPTEAFF
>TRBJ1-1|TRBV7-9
CASSFLNPGQHNTEAFF
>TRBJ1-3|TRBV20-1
CSAVPGSDGNTIYF
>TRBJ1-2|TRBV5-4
CASSPGTNVNGYTF
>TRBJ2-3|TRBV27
CASTPLRTSGTDTQYF